This TCR beta chain was found in a study of tumor-infiltrating lymphocytes in primary liver carcinoma. Study-wide background: Sequencing of the samples generated roughly 3.5 to 7.5 million productive TCRbeta reads, with similar yields across tissue types. Broader study findings: A small share of top clones, only about 7-24%, was found in all five tumor regions.

This clonotype was recorded at least ten times. Its antigen is currently unknown. Starting material of 450 to 550 ng total RNA yielded TCR beta cDNA via a constant-region primer. Each TCR beta library was derived from three nested multiplex PCR rounds that employed slightly modified ARM-PCR. The opening two PCR rounds, about 10 cycles each, paired TRBV1-TRBV30 forward primers with a C-beta reverse primer. TCRdb fed the multiplex PCR reads into MiXCR, producing one record per CDR3 protein. The data show around 190,000 distinct CDR3 sequences, around four fifths seen once. Germline CDR1 SEHNR, CDR2 FQNEAQ (reference sequence). Trimming took 11 bases from V and 1 from J, leaving 9 bases between them. The CDR3 loop spans 11 amino acids. From unsorted bulk tissue weighing roughly 19-32 mg, DNA and RNA were co-extracted.

The sequence was obtained from a man in his forties with primary liver carcinoma and hepatitis B virus infection. The chain employs TRBV7-9 and TRBJ2-7; a possible D gene is TRBD1 (6 bases). The specimen was tumor tissue from primary liver carcinoma. CDR3 region: CAGGQSYEQYF. The CDR3 DNA is TGTGCCGGTGGACAGTCCTACGAGCAGTACTTC.